This TCR beta chain originates from a study of cytomegalovirus exposure and HLA in healthy donors. Each of the donors was a healthy bone marrow donor. Researchers ran the PCR with 60 Vbeta and 13 Jbeta primers. The data were produced by immunoSEQ multiplex PCR, yet TCRdb's version contains in-frame clones alone and is incomplete. The sample data list 100,000 to 150,000 clones. Study-wide points: CMV serostatus stood as the only immune exposure information on hand.

The CDR3 is made up of 12 amino acids. Germline values: CDR1 MDHEN, CDR2 SYDVKM. V lost 2 bases and J lost 6, with 8 bases in between. On this clone itself: The antigen remains undetermined.

The sample consisted of PBMCs. The sequence was collected from a man in his forties or fifties in good health and CMV-seronegative. This chain joins TRBV28 and TRBJ2-7; perhaps TRBD1 as D (5 bases). The CDR3 here is CASSLNRGEQYF. For the CDR3, the DNA is TGTGCCAGCAGTTTAAATAGGGGCGAGCAGTACTTC.